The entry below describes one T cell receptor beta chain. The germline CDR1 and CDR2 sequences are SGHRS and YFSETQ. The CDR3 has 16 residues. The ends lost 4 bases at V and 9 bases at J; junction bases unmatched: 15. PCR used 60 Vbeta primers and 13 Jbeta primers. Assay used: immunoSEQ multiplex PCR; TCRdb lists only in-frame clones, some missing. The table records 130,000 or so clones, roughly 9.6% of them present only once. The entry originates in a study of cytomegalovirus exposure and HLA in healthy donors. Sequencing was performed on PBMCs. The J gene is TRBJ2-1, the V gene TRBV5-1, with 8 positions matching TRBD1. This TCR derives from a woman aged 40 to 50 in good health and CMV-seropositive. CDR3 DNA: TGCGCCAGCAGCCACATTGGGACAGGAATTCGTCCTGAGCAGTTCTTC. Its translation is CASSHIGTGIRPEQFF.